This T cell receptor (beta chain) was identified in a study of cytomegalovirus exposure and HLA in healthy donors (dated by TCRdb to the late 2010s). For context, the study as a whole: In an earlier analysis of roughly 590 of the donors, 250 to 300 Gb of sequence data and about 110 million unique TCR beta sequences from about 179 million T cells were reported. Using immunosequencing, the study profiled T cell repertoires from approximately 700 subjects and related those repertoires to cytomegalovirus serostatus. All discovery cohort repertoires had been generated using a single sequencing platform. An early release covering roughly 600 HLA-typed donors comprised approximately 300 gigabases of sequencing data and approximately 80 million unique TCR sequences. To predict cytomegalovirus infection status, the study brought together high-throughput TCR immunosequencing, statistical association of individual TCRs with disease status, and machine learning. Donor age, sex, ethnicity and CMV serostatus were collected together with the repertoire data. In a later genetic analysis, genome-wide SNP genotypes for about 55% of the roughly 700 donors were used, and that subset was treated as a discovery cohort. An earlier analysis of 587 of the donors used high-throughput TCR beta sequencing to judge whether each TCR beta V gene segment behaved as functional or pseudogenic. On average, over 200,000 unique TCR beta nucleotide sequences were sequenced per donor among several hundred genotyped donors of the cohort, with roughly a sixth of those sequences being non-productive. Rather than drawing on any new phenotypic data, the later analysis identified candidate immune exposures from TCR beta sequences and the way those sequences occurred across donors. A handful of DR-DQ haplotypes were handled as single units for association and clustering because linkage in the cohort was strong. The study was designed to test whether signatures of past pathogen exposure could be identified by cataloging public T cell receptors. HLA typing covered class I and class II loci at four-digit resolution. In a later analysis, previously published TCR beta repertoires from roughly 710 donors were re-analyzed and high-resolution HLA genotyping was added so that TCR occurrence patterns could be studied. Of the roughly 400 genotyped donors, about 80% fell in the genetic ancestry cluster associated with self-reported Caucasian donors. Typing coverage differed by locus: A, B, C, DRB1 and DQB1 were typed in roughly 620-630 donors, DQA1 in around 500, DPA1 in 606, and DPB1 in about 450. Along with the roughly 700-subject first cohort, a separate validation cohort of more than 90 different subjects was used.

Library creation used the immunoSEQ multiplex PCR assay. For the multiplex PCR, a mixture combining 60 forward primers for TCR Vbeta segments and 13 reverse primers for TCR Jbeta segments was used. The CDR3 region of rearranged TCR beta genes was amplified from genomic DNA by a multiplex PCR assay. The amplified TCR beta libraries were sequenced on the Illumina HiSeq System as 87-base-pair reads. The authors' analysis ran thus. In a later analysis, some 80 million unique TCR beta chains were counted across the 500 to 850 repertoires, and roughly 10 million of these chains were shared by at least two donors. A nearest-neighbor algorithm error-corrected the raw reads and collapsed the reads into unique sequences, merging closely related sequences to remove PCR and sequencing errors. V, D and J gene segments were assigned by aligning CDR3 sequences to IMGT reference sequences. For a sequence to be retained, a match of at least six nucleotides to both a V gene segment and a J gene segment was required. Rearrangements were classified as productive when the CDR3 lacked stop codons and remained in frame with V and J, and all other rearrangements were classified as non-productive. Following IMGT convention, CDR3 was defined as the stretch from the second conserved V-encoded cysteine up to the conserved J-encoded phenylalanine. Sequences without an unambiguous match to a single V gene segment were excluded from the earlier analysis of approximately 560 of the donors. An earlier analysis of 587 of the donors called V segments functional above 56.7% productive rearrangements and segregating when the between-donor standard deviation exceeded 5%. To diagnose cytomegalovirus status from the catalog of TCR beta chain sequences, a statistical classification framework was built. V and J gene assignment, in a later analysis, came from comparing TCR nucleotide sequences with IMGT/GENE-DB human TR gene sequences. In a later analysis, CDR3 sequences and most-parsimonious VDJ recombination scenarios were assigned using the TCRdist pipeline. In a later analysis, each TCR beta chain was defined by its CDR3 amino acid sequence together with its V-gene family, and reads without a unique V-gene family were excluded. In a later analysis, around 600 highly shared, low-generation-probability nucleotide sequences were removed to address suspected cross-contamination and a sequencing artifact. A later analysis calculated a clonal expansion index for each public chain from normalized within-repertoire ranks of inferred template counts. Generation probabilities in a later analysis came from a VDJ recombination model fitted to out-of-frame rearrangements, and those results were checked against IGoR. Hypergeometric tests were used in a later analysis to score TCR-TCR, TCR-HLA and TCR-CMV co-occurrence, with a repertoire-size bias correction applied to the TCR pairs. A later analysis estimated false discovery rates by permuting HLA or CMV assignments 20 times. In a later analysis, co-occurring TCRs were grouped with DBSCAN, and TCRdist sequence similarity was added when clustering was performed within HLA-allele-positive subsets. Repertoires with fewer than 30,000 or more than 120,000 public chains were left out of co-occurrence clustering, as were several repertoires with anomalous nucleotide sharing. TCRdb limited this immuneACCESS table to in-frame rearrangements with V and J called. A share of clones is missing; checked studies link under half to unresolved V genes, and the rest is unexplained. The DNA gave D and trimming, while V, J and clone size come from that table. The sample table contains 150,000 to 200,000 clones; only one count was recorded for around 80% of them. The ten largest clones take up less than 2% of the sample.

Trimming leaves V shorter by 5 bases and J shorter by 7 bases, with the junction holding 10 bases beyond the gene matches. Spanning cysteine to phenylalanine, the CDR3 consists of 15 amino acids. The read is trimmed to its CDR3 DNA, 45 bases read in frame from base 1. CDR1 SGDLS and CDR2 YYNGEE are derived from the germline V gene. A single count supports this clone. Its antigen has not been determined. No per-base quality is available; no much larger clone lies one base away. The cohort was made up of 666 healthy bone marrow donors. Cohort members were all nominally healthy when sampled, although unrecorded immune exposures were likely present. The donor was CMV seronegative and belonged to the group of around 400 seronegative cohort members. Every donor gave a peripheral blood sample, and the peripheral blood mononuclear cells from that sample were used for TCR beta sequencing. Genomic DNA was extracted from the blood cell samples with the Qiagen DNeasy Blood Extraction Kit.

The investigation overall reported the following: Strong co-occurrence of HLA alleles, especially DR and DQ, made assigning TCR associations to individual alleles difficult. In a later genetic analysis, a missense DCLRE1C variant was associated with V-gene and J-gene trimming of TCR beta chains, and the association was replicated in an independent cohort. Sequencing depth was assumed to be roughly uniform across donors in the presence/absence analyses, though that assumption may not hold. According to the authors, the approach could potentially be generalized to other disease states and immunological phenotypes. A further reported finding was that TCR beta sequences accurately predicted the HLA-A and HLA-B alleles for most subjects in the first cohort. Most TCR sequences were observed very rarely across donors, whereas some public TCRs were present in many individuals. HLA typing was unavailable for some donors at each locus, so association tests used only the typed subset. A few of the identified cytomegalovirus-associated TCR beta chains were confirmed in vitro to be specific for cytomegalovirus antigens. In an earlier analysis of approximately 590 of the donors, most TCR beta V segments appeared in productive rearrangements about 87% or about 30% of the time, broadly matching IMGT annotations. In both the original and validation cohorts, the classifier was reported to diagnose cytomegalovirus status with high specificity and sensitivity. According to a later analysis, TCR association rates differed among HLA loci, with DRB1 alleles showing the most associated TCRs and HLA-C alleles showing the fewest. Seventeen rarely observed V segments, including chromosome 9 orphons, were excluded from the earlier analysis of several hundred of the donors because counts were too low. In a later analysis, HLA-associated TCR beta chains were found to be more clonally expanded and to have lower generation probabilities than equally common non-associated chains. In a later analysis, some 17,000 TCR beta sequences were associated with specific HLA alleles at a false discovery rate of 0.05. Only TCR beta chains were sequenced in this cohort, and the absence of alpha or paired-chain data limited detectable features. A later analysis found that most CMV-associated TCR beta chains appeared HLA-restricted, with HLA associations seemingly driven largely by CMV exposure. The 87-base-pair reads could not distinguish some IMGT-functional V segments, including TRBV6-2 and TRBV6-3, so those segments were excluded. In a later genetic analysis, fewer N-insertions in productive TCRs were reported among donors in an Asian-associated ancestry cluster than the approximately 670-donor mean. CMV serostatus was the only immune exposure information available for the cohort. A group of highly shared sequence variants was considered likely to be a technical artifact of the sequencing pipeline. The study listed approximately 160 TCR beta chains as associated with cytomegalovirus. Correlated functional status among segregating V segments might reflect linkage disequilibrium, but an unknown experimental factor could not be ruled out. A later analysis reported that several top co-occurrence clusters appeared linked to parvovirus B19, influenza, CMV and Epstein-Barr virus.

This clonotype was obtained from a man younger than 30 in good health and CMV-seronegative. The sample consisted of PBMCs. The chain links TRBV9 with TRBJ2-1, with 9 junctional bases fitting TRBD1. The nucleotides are TGTGCCAGCAGTCAAACAGGGGGCGCTAAGAATGAGCAGTTCTTC. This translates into CASSQTGGAKNEQFF.